This T cell receptor beta chain derives from a study of technical replicates of blood from a few donors. Clones were read by immunoSEQ multiplex PCR, and TCRdb kept only the in-frame ones, dropping some. Among around 56,000 clones listed, 90% to 95% were seen once. The germline gives CDR1 SQVTM, CDR2 ANQGSEA. V was cut by 1 base and J by 3 bases, with 16 bases left in between. This CDR3 has 16 amino acids. Sequencing was done on a sample of PBMCs. This clonotype was obtained from a human donor in good health. Some clones in this sample may be carry-over from other donors' samples. The chain is built from TRBV29-1 and TRBJ2-1, with D possibly matching TRBD2 (5 bases). The CDR3 protein is CSVEVDGSSYYNEQFF. The CDR3 nucleotides are TGCAGCGTTGAAGTTGATGGGAGTTCATACTACAATGAGCAGTTCTTC.